This is a list of T cell receptor beta chains from one sample in a study of blood T cell repertoires in COVID-19. TCRdb's table, derived via immunoSEQ multiplex PCR, lists solely in-frame clones and lacks some. The sample yields under 140,000 clones, over 75% seen once. The sequenced sample was peripheral blood. These receptors were taken from a woman older than 75 with active or convalescent COVID-19. Both conserved end residues are part of each CDR3. A D gene is named only where the DNA matches it firmly. Not all rows give a size; the values are once, few, many and, for expanded clones, a class.

J: TRBJ2-3; size: -; D: TRBD1; V: TRBV29-1; CDR3: CSADGVPGQGARDAGPHTQYF; DNA: TGCAGCGCTGACGGAGTCCCGGGACAGGGGGCGCGGGATGCCGGCCCGCATACGCAGTATTTT
J: TRBJ1-2; size: -; D: -; V: TRBV5-1; CDR3: CASSLDQGPYGYTF; DNA: TGCGCCAGCAGCTTGGACCAGGGCCCCTATGGCTACACCTTC
J: TRBJ1-2; size: -; D: -; V: TRBV28; CDR3: CASSFGGGLSTF; DNA: TGTGCCAGCAGTTTTGGTGGCGGCCTTTCAACCTTC
J: TRBJ2-1; size: -; D: TRBD2; V: TRBV6-6; CDR3: CASSFGLAYNEQFF; DNA: TGTGCCAGCAGCTTCGGACTAGCCTACAATGAGCAGTTCTTC
J: TRBJ1-1; size: -; D: TRBD1; V: TRBV2; CDR3: CASTDVNRGTEAFF; DNA: TGTGCCAGCACTGACGTAAACAGGGGCACTGAAGCTTTCTTT
J: TRBJ2-5; size: many; D: -; V: TRBV11-2; CDR3: CASSLYFGEQETQYF; DNA: TGTGCCAGCAGCTTATATTTCGGGGAACAAGAGACCCAGTACTTC
J: TRBJ2-1; size: -; D: -; V: TRBV6-2/TRBV6-3; CDR3: CASSLEGRGSYNEQFF; DNA: TGTGCCAGCAGCCTCGAAGGACGGGGCTCCTACAATGAGCAGTTCTTC
J: TRBJ1-1; size: -; D: -; V: TRBV7-6; CDR3: CASSLAGPWDRQGGTEAFF; DNA: TGTGCCAGCAGCTTAGCGGGACCCTGGGATAGGCAGGGAGGTACTGAAGCTTTCTTT
J: TRBJ1-1; size: -; D: TRBD1; V: TRBV6-5; CDR3: CASRLTGDTEAFF; DNA: TGTGCCAGCAGACTCACAGGGGACACTGAAGCTTTCTTT
J: TRBJ2-1; size: -; D: -; V: TRBV5-6; CDR3: CASSWILEAGSDEQFF; DNA: TGTGCCAGCAGCTGGATCCTAGAGGCGGGATCGGATGAGCAGTTCTTC
J: TRBJ2-2; size: -; D: -; V: TRBV7-3; CDR3: CASSLVSGTTGELFF; DNA: TGTGCCAGCAGCTTAGTCAGCGGAACAACCGGGGAGCTGTTTTTT
J: TRBJ1-2; size: once; D: -; V: TRBV5-5; CDR3: CASSPVAGDKYGYTF; DNA: TGTGCCAGCAGCCCCGTTGCGGGGGATAAGTATGGCTACACCTTC
J: TRBJ2-7; size: -; D: -; V: TRBV7-2; CDR3: CASSLVTGSYEQYF; DNA: TGTGCCAGCAGCTTGGTGACAGGATCCTACGAGCAGTACTTC
J: TRBJ2-6; size: -; D: -; V: TRBV11-2; CDR3: CASSLDRVLNVLTF; DNA: TGTGCCAGCAGCTTAGATCGAGTCCTAAACGTCCTGACTTTC
J: TRBJ2-2; size: -; D: -; V: TRBV21-1; CDR3: CASIRPTPAGTSTYTGELFF; DNA: TGTGCCAGTATACGCCCTACACCTGCCGGGACTAGCACCTACACCGGGGAGCTGTTTTTT
J: TRBJ2-4; size: -; D: -; V: TRBV7-2; CDR3: CASSATGIQYF; DNA: TGTGCCAGCAGCGCGACAGGTATTCAGTACTTC
J: TRBJ2-7; size: -; D: TRBD1; V: TRBV5-1; CDR3: CASSLAGQGSGEQYF; DNA: TGCGCCAGCAGCTTGGCCGGACAGGGGAGCGGGGAGCAGTACTTC
J: TRBJ2-1; size: -; D: TRBD1; V: TRBV7-9; CDR3: CASSQTGVEFF; DNA: TGTGCCAGCAGCCAGACAGGGGTCGAGTTCTTC
J: TRBJ1-1; size: -; D: -; V: TRBV7-2; CDR3: CASSLRQAVGAFF; DNA: TGTGCCAGCAGCTTAAGACAGGCAGTTGGAGCTTTCTTT
J: TRBJ2-3; size: -; D: -; V: TRBV7-2; CDR3: CASSPDSLGTDTQYF; DNA: TGTGCCAGCAGCCCGGACAGTCTGGGCACAGATACGCAGTATTTT
J: TRBJ2-6; size: once; D: -; V: TRBV4-2; CDR3: CASSPRHMSGRVPSGANVLTF; DNA: TGTGCCAGCAGCCCGAGACATATGAGCGGAAGAGTTCCATCTGGGGCCAACGTCCTGACTTTC
J: TRBJ1-5; size: -; D: -; V: TRBV29-1; CDR3: CSTKGRVHRTQPQHF; DNA: TGCAGCACAAAAGGGAGGGTCCATCGGACTCAGCCCCAGCATTTT
J: TRBJ2-1; size: -; D: -; V: TRBV5-1; CDR3: CASSPGDTPEADEQFF; DNA: TGCGCCAGCAGCCCAGGGGACACACCGGAGGCGGATGAGCAGTTCTTC
J: TRBJ2-7; size: once; D: -; V: TRBV7-9; CDR3: CASSLLGSYEQYF; DNA: TGTGCCAGCAGCCTCCTCGGCTCCTACGAGCAGTACTTC
J: TRBJ2-7; size: -; D: -; V: TRBV18; CDR3: CASSATRDHYEQYF; DNA: TGTGCCAGCTCAGCAACCCGGGATCACTACGAGCAGTACTTC
J: TRBJ2-2; size: -; D: -; V: TRBV6-5; CDR3: CASSYTGTYTGELFF; DNA: TGTGCCAGCAGTTACACGGGGACTTACACCGGGGAGCTGTTTTTT
J: TRBJ1-6; size: -; D: -; V: TRBV18; CDR3: CASSPGRGRPLHF; DNA: TGTGCCAGCTCACCAGGACGGGGTCGTCCCCTCCACTTT
J: TRBJ2-5; size: -; D: -; V: TRBV15; CDR3: CATSSGETQYF; DNA: TGTGCCACCAGCAGCGGGGAGACCCAGTACTTC
J: TRBJ1-4; size: -; D: TRBD1; V: TRBV5-1; CDR3: CASSRGRDEKLFF; DNA: TGCGCCAGCAGCAGGGGGCGGGATGAAAAACTGTTTTTT
J: TRBJ2-2; size: -; D: TRBD2; V: TRBV28; CDR3: CASSTSGINTGELFF; DNA: TGTGCCAGCAGCACTAGCGGGATCAACACCGGGGAGCTGTTTTTT
J: TRBJ2-2; size: -; D: TRBD1; V: TRBV19; CDR3: CASRPWTGRSGELFF; DNA: TGTGCCAGTAGACCGTGGACAGGGAGATCCGGGGAGCTGTTTTTT
J: TRBJ1-3; size: -; D: -; V: TRBV15; CDR3: CATSRDVPGGNTIYF; DNA: TGTGCCACCAGCAGAGATGTCCCAGGGGGAAACACCATATATTTT
J: TRBJ2-2; size: once; D: TRBD1; V: TRBV11-2; CDR3: CASSTRTGHTGELFF; DNA: TGTGCCAGCAGCACCCGGACAGGTCACACCGGGGAGCTGTTTTTT
J: TRBJ1-1; size: few; D: TRBD1; V: TRBV9; CDR3: CASSVEGQGYTEAFF; DNA: TGTGCCAGCAGCGTCGAGGGACAGGGATACACTGAAGCTTTCTTT
J: TRBJ2-7; size: -; D: -; V: TRBV28; CDR3: CASSLRRRAYEQYF; DNA: TGTGCCAGCAGTTTAAGAAGGAGGGCGTACGAGCAGTACTTC
J: TRBJ2-3; size: -; D: -; V: TRBV19; CDR3: CASSILAGGTDTQYF; DNA: TGTGCCAGTAGTATATTGGCGGGTGGGACAGATACGCAGTATTTT
J: TRBJ2-7; size: -; D: TRBD2; V: TRBV2; CDR3: CASGREGLQGEQYF; DNA: TGTGCCAGCGGGCGGGAGGGCCTGCAGGGCGAGCAGTACTTC
J: TRBJ2-1; size: -; D: TRBD2; V: TRBV4-1; CDR3: CASSQTRELAGDNEQFF; DNA: TGCGCCAGCAGCCAAACCCGTGAACTAGCGGGAGACAATGAGCAGTTCTTC
J: TRBJ2-2; size: -; D: TRBD2; V: TRBV11-3; CDR3: CASSSSGTSGSNTGELFF; DNA: TGTGCCAGCAGCAGTTCCGGGACTAGCGGTTCGAACACCGGGGAGCTGTTTTTT
J: TRBJ2-1; size: -; D: TRBD2; V: TRBV7-3; CDR3: CASSRTSGSANEQFF; DNA: TGTGCCAGCAGTCGGACTAGCGGGAGCGCCAATGAGCAGTTCTTC
J: TRBJ2-7; size: -; D: TRBD2; V: TRBV7-9; CDR3: CASSESGRVSYEQYF; DNA: TGTGCCAGCAGTGAAAGCGGGAGGGTGTCCTACGAGCAGTACTTC
J: TRBJ1-2; size: -; D: TRBD1; V: TRBV19; CDR3: CASQPRQGYNYGYTF; DNA: TGTGCCAGTCAGCCCCGACAGGGTTATAACTATGGCTACACCTTC
J: TRBJ2-5; size: -; D: TRBD1; V: TRBV7-6; CDR3: CASSLGGTGVWKTQYF; DNA: TGTGCCAGCAGCTTAGGGGGGACAGGGGTATGGAAGACCCAGTACTTC
J: TRBJ2-3; size: -; D: -; V: TRBV15; CDR3: CATSKTLGSPDTQYF; DNA: TGTGCCACCAGCAAGACCCTAGGGAGTCCAGATACGCAGTATTTT
J: TRBJ2-7; size: once; D: TRBD1; V: TRBV7-2; CDR3: CASSPRQGSYEQYF; DNA: TGTGCCAGCAGCCCCCGACAGGGGAGTTACGAGCAGTACTTC
J: TRBJ2-7; size: -; D: -; V: TRBV5-6; CDR3: CASSLEGLVNEQYF; DNA: TGTGCCAGCAGCTTGGAGGGGCTAGTTAACGAGCAGTACTTC
J: TRBJ2-7; size: once; D: TRBD1; V: TRBV5-4; CDR3: CASSLDLAGGAYEQYF; DNA: TGTGCCAGCAGCTTGGATTTGGCAGGGGGTGCCTACGAGCAGTACTTC